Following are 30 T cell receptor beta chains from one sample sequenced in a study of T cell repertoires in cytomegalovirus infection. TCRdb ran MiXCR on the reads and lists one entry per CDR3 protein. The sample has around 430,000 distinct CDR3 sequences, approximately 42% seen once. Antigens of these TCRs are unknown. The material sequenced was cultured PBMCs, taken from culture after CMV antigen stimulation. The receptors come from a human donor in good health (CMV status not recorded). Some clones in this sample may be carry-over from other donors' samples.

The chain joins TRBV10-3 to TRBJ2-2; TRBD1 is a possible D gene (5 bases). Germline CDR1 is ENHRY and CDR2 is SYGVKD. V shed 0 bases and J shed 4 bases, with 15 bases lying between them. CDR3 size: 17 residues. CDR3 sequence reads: CAISESARVKGTGELFF. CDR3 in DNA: TGTGCCATCAGTGAGTCTGCCAGGGTGAAGGGCACCGGGGAGCTGTTTTTT.

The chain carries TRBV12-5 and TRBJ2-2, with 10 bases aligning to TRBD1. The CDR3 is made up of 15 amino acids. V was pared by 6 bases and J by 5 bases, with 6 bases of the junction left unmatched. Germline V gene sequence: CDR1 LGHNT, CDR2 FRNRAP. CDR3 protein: CASGSGQGWTGELFF. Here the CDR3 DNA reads TGTGCTAGTGGGTCGGGACAGGGGTGGACCGGGGAGCTGTTTTTT.

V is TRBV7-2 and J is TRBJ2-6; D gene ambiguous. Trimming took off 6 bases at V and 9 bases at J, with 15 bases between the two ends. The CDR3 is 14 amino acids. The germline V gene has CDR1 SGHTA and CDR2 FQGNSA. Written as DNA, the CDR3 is TGTGCCAGCAGTGGGCGATCTGCCCTCAACGTCCTGACTTTC. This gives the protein CASSGRSALNVLTF.

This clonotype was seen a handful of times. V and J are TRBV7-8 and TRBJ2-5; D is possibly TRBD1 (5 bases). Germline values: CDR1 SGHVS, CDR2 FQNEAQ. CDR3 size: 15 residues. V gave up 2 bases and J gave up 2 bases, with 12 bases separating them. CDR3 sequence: CASSLWGRLQETQYF. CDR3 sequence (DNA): TGTGCCAGCAGCTTATGGGGCAGGCTTCAAGAGACCCAGTACTTC.

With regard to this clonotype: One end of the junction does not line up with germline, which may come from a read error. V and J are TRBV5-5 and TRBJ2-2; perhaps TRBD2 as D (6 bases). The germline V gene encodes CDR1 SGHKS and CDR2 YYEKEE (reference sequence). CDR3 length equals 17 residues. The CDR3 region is CASSWGTGSPNTWELFF. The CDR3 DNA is TGTGCCAGCAGCTGGGGGACTGGAAGCCCTAACACCTGGGAGCTGTTTTTT. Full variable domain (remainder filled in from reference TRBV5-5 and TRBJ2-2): DAGVTQSPTHLIKTRGQQVTLRCSPISGHKSVSWYQQVLGQGPQFIFQYYEKEERGRGNFPDRFSARQFPNYSSELNVNALLLGDSALYLCASSWGTGSPNTWELFFGEGSRLTVL.

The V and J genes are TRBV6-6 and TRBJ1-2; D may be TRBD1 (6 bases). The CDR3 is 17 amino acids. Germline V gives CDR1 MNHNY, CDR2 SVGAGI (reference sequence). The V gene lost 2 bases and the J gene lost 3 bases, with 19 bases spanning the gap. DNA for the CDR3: TGTGCCAGCAGTTACGAATCGGCAGGGGCTGGGGACTATGGCTACACCTTC. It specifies CASSYESAGAGDYGYTF.

The CDR3 DNA reads TGTGCCAGTAGTACCATCCGGGGCTCAGACAATGAGCAGTTCTTC. Amino acid sequence: CASSTIRGSDNEQFF. The chain couples TRBV19 to TRBJ2-1, with D possibly called TRBD1 or TRBD2 (5 bases each). The CDR3 is 15 residues long. Trimming pared 4 bases from V and 5 bases from J, leaving 15 bases between. The germline V gene has CDR1 LNHDA and CDR2 SQIVND (reference sequence).

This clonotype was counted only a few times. Here the CDR3 reads CASSPRGTEASYEQYF. CDR3 bases: TGTGCCAGCAGCCCCCGCGGGACGGAGGCATCCTACGAGCAGTACTTC. The gene calls are TRBV7-2 and TRBJ2-7, with D possibly TRBD2 on 6 matching bases. The ends were cut back, 5 bases at V and 1 base at J, with 18 bases in the middle. The CDR3 consists of 16 residues. The germline gives CDR1 SGHTA, CDR2 FQGNSA.

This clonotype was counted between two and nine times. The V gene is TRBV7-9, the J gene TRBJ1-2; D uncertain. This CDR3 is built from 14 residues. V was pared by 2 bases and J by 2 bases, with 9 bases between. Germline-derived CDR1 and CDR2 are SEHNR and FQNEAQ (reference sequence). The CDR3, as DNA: TGTGCCAGCAGCTTAATGGGCAGGAACTATGGCTACACCTTC. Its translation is CASSLMGRNYGYTF.

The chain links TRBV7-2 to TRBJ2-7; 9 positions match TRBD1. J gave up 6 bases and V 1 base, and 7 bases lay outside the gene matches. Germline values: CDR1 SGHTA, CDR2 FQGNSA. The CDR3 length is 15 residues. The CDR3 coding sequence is TGTGCCAGCAGCTTAGAAACAGGGGGCCCGATCGAGCAGTACTTC. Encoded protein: CASSLETGGPIEQYF.

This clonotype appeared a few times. DNA of the CDR3: TGTGCCAGCACCCCGCTAGTGTCCCGAGATACTTTGGGGGAGCTGTTTTTT. Its protein is CASTPLVSRDTLGELFF. The J gene is TRBJ2-2, the V gene TRBV6-1; D gene uncertain. The CDR3 loop spans 17 amino acids. Trimming pared 7 bases from V and 8 bases from J, leaving 26 bases between. Germline-derived CDR1 and CDR2 are MNHNS and SASEGT.

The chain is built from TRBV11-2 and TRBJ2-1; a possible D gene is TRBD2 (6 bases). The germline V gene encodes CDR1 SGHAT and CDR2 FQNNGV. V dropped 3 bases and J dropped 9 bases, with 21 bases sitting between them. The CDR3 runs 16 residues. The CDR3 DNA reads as TGTGCCAGCAGCTTTGCGCGGGGCTCCGGGGGTGTTGAGCAGTTCTTC. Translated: CASSFARGSGGVEQFF.

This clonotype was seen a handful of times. The DNA of the CDR3 is TGTGCCAGCAGCTTCGGGGGGCGCTCCTACAATGAGCAGTTCTTC. Protein: CASSFGGRSYNEQFF. The chain couples TRBV7-8 to TRBJ2-1; tentative D call: TRBD2 (7 bases). Between the trimmed V and J ends, which lost 3 bases and 0 bases, there was a span of 9 bases. The CDR3 contains 15 residues. CDR1 and CDR2 from the germline V gene are SGHVS and FQNEAQ. Filled out from reference TRBV7-8 and TRBJ2-1, the complete variable domain reads GAGVSQSPRYKVAKRGQDVALRCDPISGHVSLFWYQQALGQGPEFLTYFQNEAQLDKSGLPSDRFFAERPEGSVSTLKIQRTQQEDSAVYLCASSFGGRSYNEQFFGPGTRLTVL.

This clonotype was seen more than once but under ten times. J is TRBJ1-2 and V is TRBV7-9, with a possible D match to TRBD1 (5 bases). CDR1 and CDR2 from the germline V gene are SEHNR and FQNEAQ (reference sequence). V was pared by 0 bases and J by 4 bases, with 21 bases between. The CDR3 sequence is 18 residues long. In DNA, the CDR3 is TGTGCCAGCAGCTTAGCCAAGGCGGGAAGGGACTCCCTCTATGGCTACACCTTC. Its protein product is CASSLAKAGRDSLYGYTF. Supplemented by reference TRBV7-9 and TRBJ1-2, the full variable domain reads DTGVSQNPRHKITKRGQNVTFRCDPISEHNRLYWYRQTLGQGPEFLTYFQNEAQLEKSRLLSDRFSAERPKGSFSTLEIQRTEQGDSAMYLCASSLAKAGRDSLYGYTFGSGTRLTVV.

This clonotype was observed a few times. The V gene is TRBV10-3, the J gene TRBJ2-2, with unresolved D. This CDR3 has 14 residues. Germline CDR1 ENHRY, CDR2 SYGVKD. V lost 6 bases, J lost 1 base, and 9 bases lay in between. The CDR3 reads CAIRPEGNTGELFF. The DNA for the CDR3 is TGTGCCATCAGACCCGAAGGGAACACCGGGGAGCTGTTTTTT.

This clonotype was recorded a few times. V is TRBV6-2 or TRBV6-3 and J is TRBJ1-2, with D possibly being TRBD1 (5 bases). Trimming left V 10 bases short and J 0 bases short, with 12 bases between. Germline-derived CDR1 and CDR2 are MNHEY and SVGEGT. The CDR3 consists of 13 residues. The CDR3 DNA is TGTGCCACGACAGCTGATGCTAACTATGGCTACACCTTC. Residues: CATTADANYGYTF.

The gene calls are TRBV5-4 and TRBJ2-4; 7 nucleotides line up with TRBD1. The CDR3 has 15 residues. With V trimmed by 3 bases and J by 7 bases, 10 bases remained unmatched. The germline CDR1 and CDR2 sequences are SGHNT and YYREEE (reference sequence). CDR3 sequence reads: CASSSNYRGDNIQYF. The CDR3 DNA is TGTGCCAGCAGCTCCAACTACAGGGGAGATAACATTCAGTACTTC.

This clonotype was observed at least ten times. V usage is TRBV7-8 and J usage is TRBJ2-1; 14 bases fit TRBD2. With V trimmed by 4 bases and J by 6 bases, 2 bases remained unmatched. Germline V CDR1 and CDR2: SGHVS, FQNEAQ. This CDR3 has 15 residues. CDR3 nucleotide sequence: TGTGCCAGCAGCTACGGGACTAGCGGGAGCAATGAGCAGTTCTTC. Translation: CASSYGTSGSNEQFF.

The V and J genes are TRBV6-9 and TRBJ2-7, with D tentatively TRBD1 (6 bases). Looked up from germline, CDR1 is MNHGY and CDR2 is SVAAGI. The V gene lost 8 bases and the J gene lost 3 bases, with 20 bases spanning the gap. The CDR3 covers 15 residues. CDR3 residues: CASPTPGQVFYEQYF. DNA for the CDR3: TGTGCCAGCCCTACCCCGGGACAAGTATTCTACGAGCAGTACTTC.

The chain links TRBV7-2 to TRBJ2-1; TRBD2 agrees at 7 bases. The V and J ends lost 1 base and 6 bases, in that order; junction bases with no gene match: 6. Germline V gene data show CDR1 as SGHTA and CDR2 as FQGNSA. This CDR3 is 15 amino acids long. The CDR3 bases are TGTGCCAGCAGCTTAGTTGGCGGGAGAGGCAATGAGCAGTTCTTC. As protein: CASSLVGGRGNEQFF.

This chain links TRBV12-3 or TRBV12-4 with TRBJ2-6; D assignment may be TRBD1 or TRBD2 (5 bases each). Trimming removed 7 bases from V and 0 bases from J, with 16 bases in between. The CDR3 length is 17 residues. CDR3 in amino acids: CASTPGRPASGANVLTF. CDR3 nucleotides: TGTGCCAGCACCCCGGGACGGCCCGCCTCTGGGGCCAACGTCCTGACTTTC.

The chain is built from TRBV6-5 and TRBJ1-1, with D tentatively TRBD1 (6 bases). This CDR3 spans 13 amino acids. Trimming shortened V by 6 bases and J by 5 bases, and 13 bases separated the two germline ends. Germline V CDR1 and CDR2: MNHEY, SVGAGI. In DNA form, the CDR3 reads TGTGCCAGCAGAGTTACAGGGAGGACTGAAGCTTTCTTT. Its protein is CASRVTGRTEAFF.

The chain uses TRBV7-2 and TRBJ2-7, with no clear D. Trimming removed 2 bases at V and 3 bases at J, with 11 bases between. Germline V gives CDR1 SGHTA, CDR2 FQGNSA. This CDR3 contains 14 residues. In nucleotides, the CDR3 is TGTGCCAGCAGCTTATTAGATCTGGGCTACGAGCAGTACTTC. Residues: CASSLLDLGYEQYF. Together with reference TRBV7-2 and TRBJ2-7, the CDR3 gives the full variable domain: GAGVSQSPSNKVTEKGKDVELRCDPISGHTALYWYRQSLGQGLEFLIYFQGNSAPDKSGLPSDRFSAERTGGSVSTLTIQRTQQEDSAVYLCASSLLDLGYEQYFGPGTRLTVT.

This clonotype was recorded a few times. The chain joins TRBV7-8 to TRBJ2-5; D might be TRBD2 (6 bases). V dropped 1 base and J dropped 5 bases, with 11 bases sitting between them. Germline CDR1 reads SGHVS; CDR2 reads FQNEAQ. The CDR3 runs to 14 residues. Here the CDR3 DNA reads TGTGCCAGCAGCTTAGGACTAGGTCCGGAGACCCAGTACTTC. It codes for CASSLGLGPETQYF.

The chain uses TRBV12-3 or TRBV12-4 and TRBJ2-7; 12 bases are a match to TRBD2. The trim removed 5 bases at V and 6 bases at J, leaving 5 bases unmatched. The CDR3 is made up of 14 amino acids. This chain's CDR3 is CASSPSGGAREQYF. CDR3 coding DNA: TGTGCCAGCAGTCCTAGCGGGGGGGCGCGCGAGCAGTACTTC.

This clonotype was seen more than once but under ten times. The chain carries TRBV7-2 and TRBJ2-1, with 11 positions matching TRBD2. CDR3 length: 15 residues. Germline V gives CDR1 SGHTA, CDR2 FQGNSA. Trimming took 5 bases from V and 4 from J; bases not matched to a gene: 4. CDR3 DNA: TGTGCCAGCAGCCAGGGACTAGCGGCTTACAATGAGCAGTTCTTC. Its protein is CASSQGLAAYNEQFF.

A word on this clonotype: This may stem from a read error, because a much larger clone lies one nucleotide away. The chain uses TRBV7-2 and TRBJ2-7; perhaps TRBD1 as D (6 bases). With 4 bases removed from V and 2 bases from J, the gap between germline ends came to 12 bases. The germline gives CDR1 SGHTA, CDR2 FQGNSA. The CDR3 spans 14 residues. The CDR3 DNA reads TGTGCCAGCAGCTCACTCACAGGGACCTACGAGCAGTACTTC. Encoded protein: CASSSLTGTYEQYF.

The CDR3 loop reads CASSLAGWGPTNEKLFF. The CDR3 nucleotides read TGTGCCAGCAGCTTAGCGGGGTGGGGGCCGACTAATGAAAAACTGTTTTTT. The chain carries TRBV7-6 and TRBJ1-4, with D possibly matching TRBD1 (6 bases). The CDR3 contains 17 residues. Germline V gives CDR1 SGHVS, CDR2 FNYEAQ. The V gene lost 0 bases and the J gene lost 2 bases, with 13 bases spanning the gap.

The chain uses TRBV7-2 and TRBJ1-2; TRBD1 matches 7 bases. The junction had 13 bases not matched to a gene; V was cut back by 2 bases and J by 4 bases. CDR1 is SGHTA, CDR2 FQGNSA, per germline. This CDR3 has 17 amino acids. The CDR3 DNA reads TGTGCCAGCAGCTTAACTAAGACAGGGCGAAATTCCTATGGCTACACCTTC. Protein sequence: CASSLTKTGRNSYGYTF.

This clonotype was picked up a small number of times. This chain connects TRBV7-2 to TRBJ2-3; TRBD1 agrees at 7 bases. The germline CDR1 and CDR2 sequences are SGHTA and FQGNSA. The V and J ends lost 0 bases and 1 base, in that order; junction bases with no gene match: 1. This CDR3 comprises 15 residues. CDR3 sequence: CASSLAGQRTDTQYF. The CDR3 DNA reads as TGTGCCAGCAGCTTAGCGGGACAGCGCACAGATACGCAGTATTTT. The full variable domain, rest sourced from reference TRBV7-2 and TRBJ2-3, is GAGVSQSPSNKVTEKGKDVELRCDPISGHTALYWYRQSLGQGLEFLIYFQGNSAPDKSGLPSDRFSAERTGGSVSTLTIQRTQQEDSAVYLCASSLAGQRTDTQYFGPGTRLTVL.